This TCR beta chain was sequenced during a study of blood T cell repertoires in COVID-19. About the research overall: The United States, Italy and Spain supplied acute and convalescent COVID-19 samples. In each case, the material was cDNA or gDNA derived from T cells, B-cell-depleted T cells, or PBMCs.

Per the original methods: The authors estimated nucleated cell counts from reference gene primer amplification. Profiled with immunoSEQ multiplex PCR; TCRdb holds only in-frame clones, not every one. V and J calls and clone size follow that table, whereas D and trimming were derived from the DNA. The data show some 190,000 clones, approximately 91% seen once. The germline V and J ends were trimmed by 2 bases and 11 bases, with 19 bases remaining between them. The CDR3 runs to 14 residues. Germline CDR1 SGHDT, CDR2 YYEEEE. The chain carries TRBV5-6 and TRBJ1-1; possibly TRBD1 for D (5 bases). Sequencing was performed on peripheral blood. The TCR sequence derives from a young man with acute or convalescent COVID-19. CDR3 DNA sequence: TGTGCCAGCAGCTTCCCGGGTGGGACTGCCGACGCTTTCTTT. Its protein product is CASSFPGGTADAFF.